Following are 16 T cell receptor beta chains from one sample sequenced in a study of shared clonotypes between healthy human individuals. Naive CD8 cells were CD45RO-negative, positively selected for CCR7, excluding terminally differentiated effector memory CD45RA+ cells. TCRdb keeps only in-frame clones here, not all; method: immunoSEQ multiplex PCR. This table has over 2,000,000 clones, 80% to 95% appearing once. The sample consisted of naive CD8+ T cells from PBMCs. These receptors were obtained from a man aged 18 to 29 in good health. Some clones in this sample may be carry-over from other donors' samples.

The chain has TRBV4-1 and TRBJ2-3; D tentatively reads TRBD1 or TRBD2 (5 bases each). V lost 3 bases to trimming and J lost 0 bases, with 19 bases between them. The germline gives CDR1 MGHRA, CDR2 YSYEKL. This CDR3 spans 18 amino acids. The CDR3 is CASSQRGTGVYSTDTQYF. The CDR3 DNA is TGCGCCAGCAGCCAGAGGGGTACAGGAGTTTATAGCACAGATACGCAGTATTTT.

The genes are TRBV29-1 and TRBJ1-2, with D unclear. This CDR3 is 16 amino acids long. Germline assignment: CDR1 SQVTM and CDR2 ANQGSEA. V lost 1 base and J 5 bases, leaving 20 bases between the germline ends. CDR3 region: CSVEGFEDLPRYGYTF. The DNA of the CDR3 is TGCAGCGTTGAAGGGTTCGAGGATCTCCCAAGATATGGCTACACCTTC.

This clone was seen just once. Other DNA sequences in the same sample also yield this CDR3. The gene calls are TRBV27 and TRBJ1-1, with TRBD1 as a possible D gene (6 bases). This CDR3 is built from 14 residues. Trimming took off 1 base at V and 1 base at J, with 7 bases between the two ends. CDR1 and CDR2 (germline): MNHEY, SMNVEV (reference sequence). CDR3 residues: CASSLLQGNTEAFF. CDR3 in DNA: TGTGCCAGCAGTTTATTACAGGGGAACACTGAAGCTTTCTTT.

V is TRBV4-3 and J is TRBJ2-7; 10 positions match TRBD2. This CDR3 region has 14 residues. Looked up from germline, CDR1 is LGHNA and CDR2 is YSLEER. With V trimmed by 5 bases and J by 1 base, 2 bases remained unmatched. The DNA for the CDR3 is TGCGCCAGCAGCGAGCGGGAGGGTTCCTACGAGCAGTACTTC. Encoded protein: CASSEREGSYEQYF.

To note about this clone: Other nucleotide sequences from this sample produce the same CDR3. V usage is TRBV27 and J usage is TRBJ2-7; 7 nucleotides align to TRBD2. Germline V CDR1 and CDR2: MNHEY, SMNVEV (reference sequence). CDR3 size: 14 residues. The junction had 3 bases not matched to a gene; V was cut back by 3 bases and J by 1 base. The CDR3 is CASSFSGESYEQYF. The CDR3 region has the DNA TGTGCCAGCAGTTTCAGCGGGGAGTCCTACGAGCAGTACTTC.

The chain uses TRBV15 and TRBJ2-5; 11 bases line up with TRBD2. V lost 6 bases, J lost 1 base, and 7 bases stayed unmatched. The CDR3 runs 16 residues. Germline assignment: CDR1 LNHNV and CDR2 YYDKDF (reference sequence). CDR3 coding DNA: TGTGCCACCAGTACGGGGACTAGCGGAAGCCAAGAGACCCAGTACTTC. Its protein product is CATSTGTSGSQETQYF.

The J gene is TRBJ2-1, the V gene TRBV2; TRBD1 agrees at 8 bases. The germline V gene has CDR1 SNHLY and CDR2 FYNNEI. This CDR3 is 16 amino acids long. Germline trimming cut 3 bases from V and 4 bases from J; bases unmatched to any gene: 8. CDR3 sequence reads: CASSDASGTGYNEQFF. CDR3 DNA sequence: TGTGCCAGCAGTGACGCCTCCGGGACAGGATACAATGAGCAGTTCTTC.

This sequence joins TRBV5-4 and TRBJ2-7; maybe TRBD2 (5 bases). CDR3 size: 18 residues. Germline CDR1 is SGHNT and CDR2 is YYREEE (reference sequence). Trimming shortened V by 4 bases and J by 1 base, and 24 bases separated the two germline ends. The CDR3 sequence: CASSHFGVGPRTSYEQYF. CDR3 sequence (DNA): TGTGCCAGCAGCCACTTCGGAGTCGGACCGAGGACTTCCTACGAGCAGTACTTC.

The V gene is TRBV7-6, the J gene TRBJ2-1; D is unclear. The CDR3 is 15 residues long. Trimming shortened V by 1 base and J by 2 bases, and 9 bases separated the two germline ends. Germline V gives CDR1 SGHVS, CDR2 FNYEAQ. The CDR3 DNA sequence: TGTGCCAGCAGCTTAGTTCGCGAGACCTACAATGAGCAGTTCTTC. It translates to CASSLVRETYNEQFF.

This chain joins TRBV5-4 and TRBJ1-1, with a possible D match to TRBD1 (6 bases). This CDR3 comprises 16 residues. Trimming left V 1 base short and J 0 bases short, with 13 bases between. Per the germline V gene, CDR1 is SGHNT and CDR2 is YYREEE (reference sequence). CDR3: CASSLRPGGLNTEAFF. In DNA form, the CDR3 reads TGTGCCAGCAGCTTGCGGCCCGGGGGGCTGAACACTGAAGCTTTCTTT.

This rearrangement joins TRBV7-2 to TRBJ2-1; 14 nucleotides line up with TRBD2. With V trimmed by 4 bases and J by 7 bases, 6 bases remained unmatched. Germline CDR1 and CDR2: SGHTA and FQGNSA. The CDR3 spans 16 residues. CDR3 nucleotide sequence: TGTGCCAGCAGCTCGACTAGCGGGAGGGCCATGAATGAGCAGTTCTTC. This gives the protein CASSSTSGRAMNEQFF.

The rearrangement links TRBV2 to TRBJ2-1; no definite D call. Germline lookup yields CDR1 SNHLY and CDR2 FYNNEI. V lost 0 bases to trimming and J lost 3 bases, with 9 bases between them. This CDR3 region has 15 residues. The CDR3 region has the DNA TGTGCCAGCAGTGAAGCACGGAGTATCTACAATGAGCAGTTCTTC. Its protein is CASSEARSIYNEQFF.

This chain links TRBV6-1 with TRBJ1-2; no reliable D call. This CDR3 spans 11 amino acids. Trimming removed 5 bases at V and 7 bases at J, with 8 bases between. CDR1 MNHNS and CDR2 SASEGT come from the germline V gene. This CDR3 reads CASSPRPGYTF. The CDR3 DNA reads TGTGCCAGCAGTCCTCGGCCTGGCTACACCTTC.

The gene calls are TRBV5-4 and TRBJ1-4, with a weak D call TRBD1 (5 bases). The CDR3 is 16 amino acids. Trimming left V 4 bases short and J 8 bases short, with 21 bases between. Germline V CDR1 and CDR2: SGHNT, YYREEE (reference sequence). CDR3 amino acids: CASSPSPRGLGEKLFF. DNA of the CDR3: TGTGCCAGCAGCCCCTCCCCCCGGGGCCTTGGGGAAAAACTGTTTTTT.

CDR3 protein: CASSVDGSANEQFF. CDR3 nucleotides: TGTGCCAGCAGTGTTGACGGGAGTGCCAATGAGCAGTTCTTC. The rearrangement uses TRBV2 and TRBJ2-1, with a possible D match to TRBD2 (6 bases). The CDR3 runs 14 residues. Germline V gene data show CDR1 as SNHLY and CDR2 as FYNNEI. V lost 4 bases and J 6 bases, leaving 13 bases between the germline ends.

The V gene is TRBV4-1, the J gene TRBJ1-2; a weak D match, TRBD1 (6 bases). Trimming took off 3 bases at V and 6 bases at J, with 20 bases between the two ends. Per germline, CDR1 MGHRA and CDR2 YSYEKL. The CDR3 covers 16 residues. The CDR3 is CASSHSRHRAGDGYTF. The CDR3 DNA sequence: TGCGCCAGCAGCCATTCTAGACACAGGGCTGGGGATGGCTACACCTTC.